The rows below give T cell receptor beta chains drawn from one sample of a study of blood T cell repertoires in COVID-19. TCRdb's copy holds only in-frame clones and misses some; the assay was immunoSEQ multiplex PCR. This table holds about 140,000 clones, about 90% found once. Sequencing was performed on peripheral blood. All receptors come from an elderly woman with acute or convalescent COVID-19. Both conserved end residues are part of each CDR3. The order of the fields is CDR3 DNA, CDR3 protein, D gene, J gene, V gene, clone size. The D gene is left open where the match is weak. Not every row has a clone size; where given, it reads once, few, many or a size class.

TGCGCCAGCAGCCTAGACAGGGGCAATCAGCCCCAGCATTTT,CASSLDRGNQPQHF,TRBD1,TRBJ1-5,TRBV10-1,.
TGTGCCAGCAGCCCCCAGGGGACTATTAGTTCCGAGCAGTACTTC,CASSPQGTISSEQYF,.,TRBJ2-7,TRBV7-2,.
TGCAGCGTTGGGGGGACAGCTTCCTACGAGCAGTACTTC,CSVGGTASYEQYF,TRBD1,TRBJ2-7,TRBV29-1,.
TGTGCCAGCAGCAAAGGCCCTTCTTCGCGCGGAGGGACTAATGAAAAACTGTTTTTT,CASSKGPSSRGGTNEKLFF,.,TRBJ1-4,TRBV21-1,.
TGTGCCATCAGTGAGGGGGGGGACAACGCACCTAACTATGGCTACACCTTC,CAISEGGDNAPNYGYTF,.,TRBJ1-2,TRBV10-3,.
TGTGCCAGCAGCTTGAGGGGCATTGGCACTGAAGCTTTCTTT,CASSLRGIGTEAFF,.,TRBJ1-1,TRBV5-6,.
TGTGCCAGCAGTCCTCAAGGGGCAGCCCATGAACCCCTCCACTTT,CASSPQGAAHEPLHF,.,TRBJ1-6,TRBV2,.
TGTGCCAGCAGCAAAGACAGGGTAGGGGAGCAGTTCTTC,CASSKDRVGEQFF,TRBD1,TRBJ2-1,TRBV9,.
TGCGCCAGCAGTGAAGGGGTGACGAACACTGAAGCTTTCTTT,CASSEGVTNTEAFF,.,TRBJ1-1,TRBV5-1,.
TGTGCCAGCAGACAGGGGCCAGGCAATCAGCCCCAGCATTTT,CASRQGPGNQPQHF,TRBD1,TRBJ1-5,TRBV6-5,.
TGCAGCGTCGGACAATTTAACTATGGCTACACCTTC,CSVGQFNYGYTF,.,TRBJ1-2,TRBV29-1,.
TGTGCCAGCTCACCGCGACAGGGATTGCCCGGGGAGCTGTTTTTT,CASSPRQGLPGELFF,TRBD1,TRBJ2-2,TRBV18,once
TGTGCCAGCAGCCAAATGGGGGCGACGAGCTCCTACGAGCAGTACTTC,CASSQMGATSSYEQYF,.,TRBJ2-7,TRBV5-6,.
TGTGCCAGCAGCTTAGGACAGGGAGACGGCTACACCTTC,CASSLGQGDGYTF,TRBD1,TRBJ1-2,TRBV7-3,.
TGTGCCAGCAGCTTAAGAGGCGGACAGGGATATTCACCCCTCCACTTT,CASSLRGGQGYSPLHF,TRBD1,TRBJ1-6,TRBV11-1,.
TGTGCCAGCACCCTGATGGAGAGCAATGAGCAGTTCTTC,CASTLMESNEQFF,.,TRBJ2-1,TRBV5-4,.
TGTGCCAGCAGCAAACAGGGGAACTATGGCTACACCTTC,CASSKQGNYGYTF,TRBD1,TRBJ1-2,TRBV7-2,.
TGTGCTAGTGGTTTCCCGAACACCATATATTTT,CASGFPNTIYF,.,TRBJ1-3,TRBV12-5,.
TGTGCCAGCAGCTTGGCGAGCGGGGCTACCTACGAGCAGTACTTC,CASSLASGATYEQYF,TRBD2,TRBJ2-7,TRBV11-3,.
TGTGCCAGCAGACAGGGTGAAAACACCATATATTTT,CASRQGENTIYF,.,TRBJ1-3,TRBV6-5,.
TGTGCCAGCAGCTTCCCCCAGACTAGCGCCAATGAGCAGTTCTTC,CASSFPQTSANEQFF,TRBD2,TRBJ2-1,TRBV5-4,.
TGCGCCAGCAGCCAAGATAAGGGGGGGCCCAGCACAGATACGCAGTATTTT,CASSQDKGGPSTDTQYF,.,TRBJ2-3,TRBV4-3,.